The present entry profiles one T cell receptor beta chain with its context. The target of this receptor is not known. The data belong to a study of diagnostic markers for celiac disease (dated by TCRdb to about 2020). TCRdb lists the instrument as Illumina MiSeq. With the reads reprocessed by TCRdb, a single entry stands for each CDR3 protein sequence and no DNA is reported. In this sample's table one finds 5,500 to 7,000 distinct CDR3 sequences. The top ten constitute under 6% of the sample. Taken from cysteine to phenylalanine, the CDR3 has 13 residues. DNA is not recorded here. CDR1 and CDR2 are drawn from the germline V gene: MNHEY, SVGEGT.

The chain joins TRBV6-2 or TRBV6-3 to TRBJ1-2; TCRdb's D call of TRBD1 is untestable without DNA. The origin of this receptor is a human donor. This table probably holds off-target reads from a library built for another chain. The sample was either unsorted cells or a sorted T cell fraction (not recorded which). The CDR3 protein is CASSYGRGYGYTF.